The 2 T cell receptor beta chains in this list originate from one sample, sequenced in a study of cytotoxic CD8 clonotypes in ibrutinib-treated CLL. Sequencing was performed with immunoSEQ multiplex PCR; in TCRdb, only in-frame clones are kept and a portion is missing. The sample lists some 65,000 clones, around 52% seen once, with roughly 14% in the top ten. The sequences come from PBMCs, collected after 12 months of ibrutinib treatment. The receptor set was obtained from a human donor with chronic lymphocytic leukemia.

The chain links TRBV18 to TRBJ1-1, with D tentatively TRBD1 (5 bases). V was cut by 3 bases and J by 11 bases, with 10 bases left in between. The CDR3 totals 11 residues. The germline V gene encodes CDR1 KGHSH and CDR2 LQKENI. The CDR3 spells CASSPGTGAFF. The DNA of the CDR3 is TGTGCCAGCTCACCCGGGACGGGCGCTTTCTTT.

The genes are TRBV19 and TRBJ2-1; D is undetermined. Germline CDR1 LNHDA, CDR2 SQIVND (reference sequence). Trimming pared 3 bases from V and 10 bases from J, leaving 19 bases between. This CDR3 region has 15 residues. CDR3 coding DNA: TGTGCCAGTAGTATCGCTCGTTCCAGGTCGACGGAGCAGTTCTTC. It codes for CASSIARSRSTEQFF.